The 9 T cell receptor beta chains in this list originate from one sample, sequenced in a study of identical twins. One entry per CDR3 protein, called by TCRdb with MiXCR from the 5' RACE reads. The sample shows about 500,000 distinct CDR3 sequences, about 13% of them seen only once. Another study also made use of these data, one on yellow fever vaccine responses in identical twins.

Source material: CD4+ T cells sorted from blood. Source of these receptors: a woman between 18 and 29 years old in good health.

The chain carries TRBV2 and TRBJ1-4; tentative D call: TRBD1 (6 bases). V shed 6 bases and J shed 5 bases, with 13 bases lying between them. The CDR3 consists of 14 residues. Per the germline V gene, CDR1 is SNHLY and CDR2 is FYNNEI. For the CDR3, the DNA is TGTGCCAGCAGGGGAACGGGACAAAATGAAAAACTGTTTTTT. Amino acid sequence: CASRGTGQNEKLFF. The variable domain in full, completed from reference TRBV2 and TRBJ1-4, reads EPEVTQTPSHQVTQMGQEVILRCVPISNHLYFYWYRQILGQKVEFLVSFYNNEISEKSEIFDDQFSVERPDGSNFTLKIRSTKLEDSAMYFCASRGTGQNEKLFFGSGTQLSVL.

J is TRBJ2-7 and V is TRBV7-9, with 8 positions matching TRBD2. This CDR3 is 15 amino acids long. Looked up from germline, CDR1 is SEHNR and CDR2 is FQNEAQ (reference sequence). V gave up 6 bases and J gave up 3 bases; unmatched junction bases: 10. The CDR3 coding sequence is TGTGCCAGCAGAAGTATAAGCGGGAGAGGCTACGAGCAGTACTTC. Its protein is CASRSISGRGYEQYF.

Note on this clonotype: Just one base apart from a much larger clone, this may be a read error. The final CDR3 position lacks the conserved phenylalanine or tryptophan, pointing to a likely read error. The gene calls are TRBV20-1 and TRBJ2-4, with D hard to call. The CDR3 length is 12 residues. V dropped 3 bases and J dropped 0 bases, with 3 bases sitting between them. CDR1 DFQATT and CDR2 SNEGSKA come from the germline V gene (reference sequence). The CDR3 nucleotides read TGCAGTGCTAGCGGAGCCAAAAACATTCAGTACTAC. This encodes CSASGAKNIQYY.

The chain is built from TRBV20-1 and TRBJ1-2, with 7 nucleotides matching TRBD1. The CDR3 covers 13 residues. Germline trimming cut 5 bases from V and 4 bases from J; bases unmatched to any gene: 7. In germline, CDR1 is DFQATT, CDR2 SNEGSKA (reference sequence). CDR3 region: CSAPTGIGYGYTF. Written as DNA, the CDR3 is TGCAGTGCTCCGACAGGGATCGGCTATGGCTACACCTTC.

CDR3 bases: TGCGCCAGCAGCTTGGAGACGGGATCCTACAATGAGCAGTTCTTC. Encoded protein: CASSLETGSYNEQFF. The chain couples TRBV5-1 to TRBJ2-1; the D gene is possibly TRBD2 (5 bases). Trimming left V 0 bases short and J 1 base short, with 8 bases between. The CDR3 has 15 amino acids. Germline CDR1 and CDR2: SGHRS and YFSETQ. The variable domain in full, completed from reference TRBV5-1 and TRBJ2-1, reads KAGVTQTPRYLIKTRGQQVTLSCSPISGHRSVSWYQQTPGQGLQFLFEYFSETQRNKGNFPGRFSGRQFSNSRSEMNVSTLELGDSALYLCASSLETGSYNEQFFGPGTRLTVL.

This chain joins TRBV14 and TRBJ1-4, with 7 bases lining up with TRBD1. The CDR3 runs to 13 residues. Trimming took 4 bases from V and 8 from J; bases not matched to a gene: 4. Germline loops: CDR1 SGHDN, CDR2 FVKESK. Written as DNA, the CDR3 is TGTGCCAGCAGCCGCGAGACAGGGGAAAAACTGTTTTTT. The encoded protein is CASSRETGEKLFF. The variable domain in full, with the rest retrieved from reference TRBV14 and TRBJ1-4, is EAGVTQFPSHSVIEKGQTVTLRCDPISGHDNLYWYRRVMGKEIKFLLHFVKESKQDESGMPNNRFLAERTGGTYSTLKVQPAELEDSGVYFCASSRETGEKLFFGSGTQLSVL.

This clonotype was observed a few times. The chain recombines TRBV20-1 with TRBJ1-6, with D unresolved. The CDR3 runs to 14 residues. The V gene lost 3 bases and the J gene lost 8 bases, with 14 bases spanning the gap. CDR1 is DFQATT and CDR2 is SNEGSKA in the germline V gene (reference sequence). The CDR3 spells CSASADAADSPLHF. In DNA form, the CDR3 reads TGCAGTGCTAGCGCGGACGCGGCGGATTCACCCCTCCACTTT.

The chain couples TRBV7-2 to TRBJ2-1; 8 bases fit TRBD2. CDR1 is SGHTA, CDR2 FQGNSA, per germline. CDR3 length: 13 amino acids. The V gene end was trimmed by 1 base and the J gene end by 16 bases; junction bases not matched to a gene: 9. CDR3 DNA: TGTGCCAGCAGCTTAGTTGCCGGGAGGGCCATTTTCTTC. It is translated as CASSLVAGRAIFF.

This chain links TRBV6-2 or TRBV6-3 with TRBJ2-2; 7 positions agree with TRBD2. This CDR3 is 18 amino acids long. V lost 0 bases and J lost 3; bases outside the gene matches: 10. The germline gives CDR1 MNHEY, CDR2 SVGEGT. CDR3 residues: CASSYSKRLAGYTGELFF. The CDR3 DNA is TGTGCCAGCAGTTACTCGAAGCGACTAGCAGGGTACACCGGGGAGCTGTTTTTT.